A selection of T cell receptor beta chains follows, all from one sample in a study of shared T cell receptors in the human thymus. TCRdb's table, derived via immunoSEQ multiplex PCR, lists solely in-frame clones and lacks some. The sample lists 640,000 or so clones; roughly 86% were seen once. These records were also assigned to another study, of human thymus T cells.

Sequencing was done on a sample of thymocytes. These TCRs come from a boy in the first two years of life with a congenital heart defect. CDR3s include the opening cysteine and the closing phenylalanine or tryptophan. A D gene is named only where the DNA matches it firmly. The size of a clone is reported for some rows only, either as once, few or many, or as a class for expanded clones.

D gene	CDR3 length	clone size	V gene	J gene	CDR3 protein	CDR3 DNA
TRBD1	15	-	TRBV19	TRBJ1-3	CASNRQGSSGNTIYF	TGTGCCAGTAACCGACAGGGATCCTCTGGAAACACCATATATTTT
-	13	-	TRBV27	TRBJ2-1	CASKASSYNEQFF	TGTGCCAGCAAAGCTAGCTCCTACAATGAGCAGTTCTTC
-	14	-	TRBV27	TRBJ1-1	CASSTLQGNTEAFF	TGTGCCAGCAGCACCCTCCAGGGGAACACTGAAGCTTTCTTT
-	15	-	TRBV9	TRBJ1-1	CASSAGTGRGSEAFF	TGTGCCAGCAGCGCTGGTACAGGCAGGGGCTCTGAAGCTTTCTTT
-	15	-	TRBV9	TRBJ1-1	CASSVSGRWDTEAFF	TGTGCCAGCAGCGTGAGCGGGCGATGGGACACTGAAGCTTTCTTT
-	18	-	TRBV7-2	TRBJ2-7	CASSLAFGHLYDSYEQYF	TGTGCCAGCAGCTTAGCCTTCGGACACCTATATGACTCCTACGAGCAGTACTTC
TRBD1	20	-	TRBV4-1	TRBJ1-4	CASSQDLFGGQGAYNEKLFF	TGCGCCAGCAGCCAAGATCTCTTCGGCGGCCAGGGGGCGTATAATGAAAAACTGTTTTTT
TRBD1	18	-	TRBV7-2	TRBJ1-5	CASSSNPRDRAIIQPQHF	TGTGCCAGCAGCTCAAATCCCCGGGACAGGGCGATAATACAGCCCCAGCATTTT
-	20	-	TRBV10-3	TRBJ2-6	CAISEVLFRSPISGANVLTF	TGTGCCATCAGTGAGGTTCTGTTCCGGTCCCCAATTTCTGGGGCCAACGTCCTGACTTTC
TRBD2	16	-	TRBV5-4	TRBJ2-1	CASSRTSGFNYNEQFF	TGTGCCAGCAGCCGGACTAGCGGTTTTAACTACAATGAGCAGTTCTTC
-	14	-	TRBV27	TRBJ1-6	CASSFGGDNSPLHF	TGTGCCAGCAGTTTTGGAGGGGATAATTCACCCCTCCACTTT
TRBD1	15	-	TRBV4-3	TRBJ2-2	CASSQGQVHTGELFF	TGCGCCAGCAGCCAGGGACAGGTCCACACCGGGGAGCTGTTTTTT
TRBD1	16	once	TRBV7-6	TRBJ2-1	CASRLGRTGGHNEQFF	TGTGCCAGCAGATTAGGCAGGACAGGGGGCCACAATGAGCAGTTCTTC
-	16	-	TRBV7-3	TRBJ2-3	CASSLRGGPSTDTQYF	TGTGCCAGCAGCCTACGTGGGGGCCCCAGCACAGATACGCAGTATTTT
-	11	once	TRBV7-9	TRBJ1-3	CASSYRNTIYF	TGTGCCAGCAGCTACCGGAACACCATATATTTT
TRBD1	14	-	TRBV12-5	TRBJ2-1	CASGTGTGFSEQFF	TGTGCTAGTGGGACCGGGACAGGCTTTAGTGAGCAGTTCTTC
-	17	-	TRBV7-9	TRBJ1-6	CASSLVVPGSYNSPLHF	TGTGCCAGCAGCTTAGTTGTTCCGGGCTCCTATAATTCACCCCTCCACTTT
-	13	-	TRBV5-8	TRBJ1-4	CASSLAPNEKLFF	TGTGCCAGCAGCTTGGCTCCGAATGAAAAACTGTTTTTT
-	12	-	TRBV19	TRBJ1-1	CASTSRRGEAFF	TGTGCCAGTACCTCCCGCAGGGGCGAAGCTTTCTTT
-	15	-	TRBV4-2	TRBJ2-3	CASSQAGLSTDTQYF	TGTGCCAGCAGCCAAGCGGGACTCAGCACAGATACGCAGTATTTT
-	13	-	TRBV7-9	TRBJ1-6	CASSPREYSPLHF	TGTGCCAGCAGCCCCCGGGAGTATTCACCCCTCCACTTT
-	19	-	TRBV27	TRBJ1-1	CASSLSMEGKTHMNTEAFF	TGTGCCAGCAGTTTATCGATGGAGGGGAAGACGCACATGAACACTGAAGCTTTCTTT
-	15	-	TRBV21-1	TRBJ2-1	CASTVTSGNTREQFF	TGTGCCAGCACCGTGACTAGCGGGAACACACGTGAGCAGTTCTTC
-	20	-	TRBV5-1	TRBJ1-2	CASSLQRKTAHRSGDYGYTF	TGCGCCAGCAGTCTCCAGAGGAAAACAGCCCACAGGTCGGGGGACTATGGCTACACCTTC
-	12	-	TRBV29-1	TRBJ2-4	CSVGSGDDIQYF	TGCAGCGTTGGTTCGGGGGACGACATTCAGTACTTC
-	14	-	TRBV7-2	TRBJ1-4	CASSYQLPNEKLFF	TGTGCCAGCAGCTACCAGTTGCCTAATGAAAAACTGTTTTTT
TRBD1	20	-	TRBV28	TRBJ1-4	CASSLNYRDRGIGGNEKLFF	TGTGCCAGCAGTTTGAATTACCGGGACAGGGGTATTGGGGGTAATGAAAAACTGTTTTTT